This T cell receptor (beta chain) appears in the sequencing data of a study of neurological immune-mediated disorders. Study-wide points: The multiple sclerosis repertoire cluster had no association with any clinical or MRI feature. Phylogenetic grouping put 18 of 34 multiple sclerosis patients' repertoires into one related-CDR3 cluster, a possible signature.

By 5'RACE with 10-nucleotide random UMIs, the cDNA was made. TCRdb analysed the 5' RACE reads with MiXCR anew, one entry per CDR3 protein. The table includes 80,000 to 100,000 distinct CDR3 sequences, under 4.5% detected once. Many counts were recorded for this clonotype. No antigen is known for it. The V and J ends lost 4 bases and 2 bases, in that order; junction bases with no gene match: 4. Germline CDR1 SGHRS, CDR2 YFSETQ. This CDR3 spans 14 amino acids. The chain recombines TRBV5-1 with TRBJ1-1; 8 bases fit TRBD1. The source material was PBMCs. The origin of this receptor is a woman aged 45-59 years with multiple sclerosis. The CDR3 DNA is TGCGCCAGCAGCCAGGACAGGGTTAACACTGAAGCTTTCTTT. Translating gives CASSQDRVNTEAFF.